This TCR beta chain comes out of a study of blood T cell repertoires in COVID-19. CDR3 size: 14 residues. The V gene's germline CDR1 is MGHRA and CDR2 YSYEKL. V lost 7 bases to trimming and J lost 8 bases, with 20 bases between them. Assay used: immunoSEQ multiplex PCR; TCRdb lists only in-frame clones, some missing. The table has roughly 350,000 clones, 92% seen once. Sequenced input: PBMCs or T cells enriched from blood (not recorded which). This chain links TRBV4-1 with TRBJ1-2; D possibly corresponds to TRBD1 (6 bases). This receptor was obtained from a woman aged 25 to 45 who had recovered from COVID-19. The CDR3 sequence is CASTFGRQGKGYTF. The CDR3 DNA reads as TGCGCCAGCACCTTCGGTAGGCAGGGGAAAGGCTACACCTTC.